In its sample, the clone carrying this TCR beta chain was seen once. Its cognate antigen is unknown. One junction end does not reproduce the germline sequence, and a read error may be involved. This entry is derived from a study of tumor-infiltrating lymphocytes in primary liver carcinoma. Germline V gene data show CDR1 as SGHKS and CDR2 as YYEKEE (reference sequence). The CDR3 totals 15 residues. For each extraction, RNA and DNA were obtained together from about 19-30 mg of unsorted bulk tissue. The study sampled five separate regions from each tumor. Total RNA (around 510 ng) served as template for TCR beta cDNA synthesis primed by a constant-region primer. Slightly modified ARM-PCR served as the procedure for the TCR beta libraries. These libraries came from three rounds of nested multiplex PCR. Running 10 cycles apiece, the first two PCR rounds relied on TRBV1-TRBV30 forward primers together with a C-beta reverse primer. One entry per CDR3 protein results from TCRdb running MiXCR on the multiplex PCR reads. Among 150,000 to 200,000 distinct CDR3 sequences, approximately 86% were seen once, and the ten largest hold less than 20%.

Points from the study as a whole: The study found only about 8-25% of top clones in all five tumor regions.

The chain employs TRBV5-5 and TRBJ2-2; D may be TRBD1 or TRBD2 (5 bases each). Material: tumor tissue from primary liver carcinoma. The sequence was obtained from a man between 35 and 55 years old with primary liver carcinoma and hepatitis B virus infection. As DNA, the CDR3 is TGTGCCAGCAGCTTCAGGGCCCCGGAAACCGGGGAGTTGTTTTTT. It translates to CASSFRAPETGELFF.